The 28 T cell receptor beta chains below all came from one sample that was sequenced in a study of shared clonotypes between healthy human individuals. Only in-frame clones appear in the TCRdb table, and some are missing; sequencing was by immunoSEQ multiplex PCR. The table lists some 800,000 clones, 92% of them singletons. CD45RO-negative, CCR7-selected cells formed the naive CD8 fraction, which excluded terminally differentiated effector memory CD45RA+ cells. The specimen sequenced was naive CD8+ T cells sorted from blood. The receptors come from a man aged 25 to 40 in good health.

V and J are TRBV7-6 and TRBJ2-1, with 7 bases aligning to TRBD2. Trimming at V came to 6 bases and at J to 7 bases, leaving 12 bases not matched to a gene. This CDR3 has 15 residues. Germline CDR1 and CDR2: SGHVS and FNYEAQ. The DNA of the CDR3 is TGTGCCAGCAGTCGCGGGGGAGGGTTCTTTAATGAGCAGTTCTTC. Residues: CASSRGGGFFNEQFF.

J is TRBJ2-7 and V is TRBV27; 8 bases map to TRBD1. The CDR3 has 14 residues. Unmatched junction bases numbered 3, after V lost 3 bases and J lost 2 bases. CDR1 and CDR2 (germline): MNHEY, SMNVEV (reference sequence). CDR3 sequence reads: CASSLQTGAYEQYF. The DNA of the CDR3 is TGTGCCAGCAGTTTGCAGACAGGGGCCTACGAGCAGTACTTC.

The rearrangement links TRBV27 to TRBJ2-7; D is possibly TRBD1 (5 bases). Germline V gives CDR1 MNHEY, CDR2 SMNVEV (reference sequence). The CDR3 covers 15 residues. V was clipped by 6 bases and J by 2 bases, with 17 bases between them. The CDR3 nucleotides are TGTGCCAGCAGACCATCGCCGGCAGGGACCTACGAGCAGTACTTC. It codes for CASRPSPAGTYEQYF.

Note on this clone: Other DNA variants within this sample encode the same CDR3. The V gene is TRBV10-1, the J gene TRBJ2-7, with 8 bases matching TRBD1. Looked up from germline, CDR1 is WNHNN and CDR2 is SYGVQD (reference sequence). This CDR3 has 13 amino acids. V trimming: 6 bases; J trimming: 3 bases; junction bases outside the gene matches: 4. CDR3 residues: CASRPGQDYEQYF. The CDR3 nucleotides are TGCGCCAGCAGGCCGGGACAGGACTACGAGCAGTACTTC.

The CDR3 reads CASSQRSGELFF. The CDR3 region has the DNA TGTGCCAGCAGCCAGAGGAGCGGGGAGCTGTTTTTT. The rearrangement uses TRBV27 and TRBJ2-2; no clear D. V was shortened by 6 bases and J by 7 bases, with 9 bases between the two germline ends. The length of the CDR3 is 12 residues. Germline CDR1 is MNHEY and CDR2 is SMNVEV (reference sequence).

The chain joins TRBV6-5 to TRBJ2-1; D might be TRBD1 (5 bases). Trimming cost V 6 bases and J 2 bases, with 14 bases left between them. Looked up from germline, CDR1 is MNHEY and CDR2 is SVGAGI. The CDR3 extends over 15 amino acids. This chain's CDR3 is CASSYDGATYNEQFF. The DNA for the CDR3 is TGTGCCAGCAGCTATGATGGGGCTACCTACAATGAGCAGTTCTTC.

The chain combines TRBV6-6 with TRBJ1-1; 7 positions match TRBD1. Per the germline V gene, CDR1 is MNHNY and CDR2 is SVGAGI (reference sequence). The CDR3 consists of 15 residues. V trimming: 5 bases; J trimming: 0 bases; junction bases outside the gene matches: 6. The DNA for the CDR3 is TGTGCCAGCAGTCGTCCGGGACAGATGAACACTGAAGCTTTCTTT. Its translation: CASSRPGQMNTEAFF.

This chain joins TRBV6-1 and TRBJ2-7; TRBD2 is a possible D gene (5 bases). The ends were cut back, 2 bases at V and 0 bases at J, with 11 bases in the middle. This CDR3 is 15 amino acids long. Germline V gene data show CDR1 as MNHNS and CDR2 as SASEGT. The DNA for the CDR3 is TGTGCCAGCAGTGAATGGCGGGTTAGCTCCTACGAGCAGTACTTC. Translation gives CASSEWRVSSYEQYF.

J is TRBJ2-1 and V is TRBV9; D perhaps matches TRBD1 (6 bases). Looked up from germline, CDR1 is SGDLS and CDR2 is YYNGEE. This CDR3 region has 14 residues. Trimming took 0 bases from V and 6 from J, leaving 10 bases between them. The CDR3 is CASSVARTVNEQFF. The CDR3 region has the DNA TGTGCCAGCAGCGTAGCTAGGACAGTCAATGAGCAGTTCTTC.

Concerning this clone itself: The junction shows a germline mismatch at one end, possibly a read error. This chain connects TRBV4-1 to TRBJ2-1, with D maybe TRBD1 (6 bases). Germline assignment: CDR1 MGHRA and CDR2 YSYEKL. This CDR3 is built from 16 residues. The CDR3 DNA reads TGCGCCAGCACCCAAGCCCCCACAGGGTCCAACAATGAGCAGTTCTTC. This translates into CASTQAPTGSNNEQFF.

CDR3 nucleotide sequence: TGTGCCAGCTCACCTTTAGAGGGATTGAGGAACGAGCAGTACTTC. Translation gives CASSPLEGLRNEQYF. This sequence joins TRBV18 and TRBJ2-7; D possibly corresponds to TRBD2 (5 bases). V was cut by 3 bases and J by 5 bases, with 17 bases left in between. Germline CDR1 KGHSH, CDR2 LQKENI. The length of the CDR3 is 15 residues.

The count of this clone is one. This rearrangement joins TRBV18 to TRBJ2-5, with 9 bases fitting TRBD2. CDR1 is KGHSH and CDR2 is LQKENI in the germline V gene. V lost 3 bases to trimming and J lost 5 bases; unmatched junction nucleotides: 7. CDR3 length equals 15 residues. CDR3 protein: CASSPPGTSWETQYF. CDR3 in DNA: TGTGCCAGCTCACCGCCCGGGACTAGCTGGGAGACCCAGTACTTC.

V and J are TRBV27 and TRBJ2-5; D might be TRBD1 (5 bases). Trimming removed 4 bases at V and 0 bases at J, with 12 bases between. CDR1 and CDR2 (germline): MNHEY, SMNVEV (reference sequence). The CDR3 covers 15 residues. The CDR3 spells CASSSGPRYQETQYF. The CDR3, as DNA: TGTGCCAGCAGTTCAGGGCCGCGGTACCAAGAGACCCAGTACTTC.

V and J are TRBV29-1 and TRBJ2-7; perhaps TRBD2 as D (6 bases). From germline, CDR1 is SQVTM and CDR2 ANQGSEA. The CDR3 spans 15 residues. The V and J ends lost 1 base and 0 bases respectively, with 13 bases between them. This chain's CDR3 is CSVEGLVHSSYEQYF. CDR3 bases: TGCAGCGTTGAAGGACTAGTTCATTCCTCCTACGAGCAGTACTTC.

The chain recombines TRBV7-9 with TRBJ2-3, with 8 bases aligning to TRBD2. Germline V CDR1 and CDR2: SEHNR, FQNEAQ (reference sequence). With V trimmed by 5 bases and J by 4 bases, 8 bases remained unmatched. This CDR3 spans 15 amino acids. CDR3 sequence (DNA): TGTGCCAGCAGCGGGCCTTCGGGAGGGTCAGATACGCAGTATTTT. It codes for CASSGPSGGSDTQYF.

CDR3 sequence reads: CASSLGGGSGTEAFF. DNA of the CDR3: TGTGCCAGCAGCTTAGGTGGAGGGTCGGGCACTGAAGCTTTCTTT. J is TRBJ1-1 and V is TRBV6-5; D is ambiguous. Germline CDR1 MNHEY, CDR2 SVGAGI. The V end lost 6 bases, the J end lost 4 bases, and 18 bases lay between the germline ends. The CDR3 is 15 amino acids.

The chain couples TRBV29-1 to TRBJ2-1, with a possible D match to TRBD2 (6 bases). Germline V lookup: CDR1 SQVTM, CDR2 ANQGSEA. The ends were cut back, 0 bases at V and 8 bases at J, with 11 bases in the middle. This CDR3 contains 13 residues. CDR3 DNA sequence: TGCAGCGTTGAAGATCCGGGAGTCTATGAGCAGTTCTTC. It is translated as CSVEDPGVYEQFF.

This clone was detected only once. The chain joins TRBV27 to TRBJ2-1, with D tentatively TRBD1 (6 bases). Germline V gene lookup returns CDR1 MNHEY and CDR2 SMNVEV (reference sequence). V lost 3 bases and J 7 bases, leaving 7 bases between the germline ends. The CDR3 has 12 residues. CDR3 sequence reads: CASSFRGNEQFF. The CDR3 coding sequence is TGTGCCAGCAGTTTCAGGGGAAATGAGCAGTTCTTC.

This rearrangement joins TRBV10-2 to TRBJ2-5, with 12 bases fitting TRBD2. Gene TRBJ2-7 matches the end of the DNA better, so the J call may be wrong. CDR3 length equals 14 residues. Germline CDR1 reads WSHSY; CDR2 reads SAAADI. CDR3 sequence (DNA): TGCGCCATCCAGAGGACTAGCGGGAAGGGCGAGCAGTACTTC. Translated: CAIQRTSGKGEQYF.

For the CDR3, the DNA is TGTGCCAGCAGCAAAGGACCGACTAGCGGGTTTCTCCAAGAGACCCAGTACTTC. This translates into CASSKGPTSGFLQETQYF. The chain carries TRBV21-1 and TRBJ2-5; TRBD2 reflects the table's D call only, with no check against the DNA. TRBV21-1 is a documented pseudogene. The CDR3 is 18 amino acids.

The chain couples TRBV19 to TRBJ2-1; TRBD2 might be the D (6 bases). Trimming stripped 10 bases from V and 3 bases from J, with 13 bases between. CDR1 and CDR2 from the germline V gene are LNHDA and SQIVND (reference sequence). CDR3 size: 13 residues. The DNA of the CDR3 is TGTGCCACGGGGGTATACGACTACAATGAGCAGTTCTTC. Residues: CATGVYDYNEQFF.

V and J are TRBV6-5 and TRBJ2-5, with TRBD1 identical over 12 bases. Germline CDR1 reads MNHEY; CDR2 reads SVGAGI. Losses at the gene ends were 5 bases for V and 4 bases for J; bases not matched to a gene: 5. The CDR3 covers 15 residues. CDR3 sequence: CASSDWDRGRETQYF. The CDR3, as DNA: TGTGCCAGCAGTGACTGGGACAGGGGGCGAGAGACCCAGTACTTC.

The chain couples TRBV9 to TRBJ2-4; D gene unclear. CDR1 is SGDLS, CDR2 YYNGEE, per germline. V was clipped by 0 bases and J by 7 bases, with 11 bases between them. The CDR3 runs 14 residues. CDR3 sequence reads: CASSVGSGPNIQYF. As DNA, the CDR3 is TGTGCCAGCAGCGTAGGTTCTGGACCCAACATTCAGTACTTC.

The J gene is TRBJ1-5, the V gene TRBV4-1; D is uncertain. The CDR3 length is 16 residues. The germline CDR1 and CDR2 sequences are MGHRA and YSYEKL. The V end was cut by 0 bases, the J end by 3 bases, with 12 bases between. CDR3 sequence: CASSQESGMINQPQHF. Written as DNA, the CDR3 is TGCGCCAGCAGCCAAGAGTCGGGGATGATCAATCAGCCCCAGCATTTT.

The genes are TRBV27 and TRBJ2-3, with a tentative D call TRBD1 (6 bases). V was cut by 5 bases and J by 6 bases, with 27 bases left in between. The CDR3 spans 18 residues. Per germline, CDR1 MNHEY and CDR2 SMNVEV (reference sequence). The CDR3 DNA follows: TGTGCCAGCAGTCAATACCCAGAGTGGCGGTTCCAGGGGGATACGCAGTATTTT. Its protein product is CASSQYPEWRFQGDTQYF.

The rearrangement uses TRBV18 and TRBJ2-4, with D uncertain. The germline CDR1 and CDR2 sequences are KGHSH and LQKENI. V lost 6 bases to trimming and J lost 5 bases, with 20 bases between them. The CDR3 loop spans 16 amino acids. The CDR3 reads CASSKRSSSTENIQYF. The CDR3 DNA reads TGTGCCAGCTCGAAAAGGAGCAGCAGTACGGAAAACATTCAGTACTTC.

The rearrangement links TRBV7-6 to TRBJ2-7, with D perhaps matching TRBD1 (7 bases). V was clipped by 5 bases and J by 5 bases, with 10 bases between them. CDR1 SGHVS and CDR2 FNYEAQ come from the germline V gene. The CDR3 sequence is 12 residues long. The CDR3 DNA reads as TGTGCCAGCAGCCAGGGGGGCAACGAGCAGTACTTC. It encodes CASSQGGNEQYF.

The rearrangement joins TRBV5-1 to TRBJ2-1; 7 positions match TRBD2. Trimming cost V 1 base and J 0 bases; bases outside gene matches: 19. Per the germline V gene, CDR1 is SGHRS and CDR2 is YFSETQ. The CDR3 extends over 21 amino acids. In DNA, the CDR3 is TGCGCCAGCAGCTTGATCGGACTAGTCCCCACCTCGGGGGGCTCCTACAATGAGCAGTTCTTC. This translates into CASSLIGLVPTSGGSYNEQFF.